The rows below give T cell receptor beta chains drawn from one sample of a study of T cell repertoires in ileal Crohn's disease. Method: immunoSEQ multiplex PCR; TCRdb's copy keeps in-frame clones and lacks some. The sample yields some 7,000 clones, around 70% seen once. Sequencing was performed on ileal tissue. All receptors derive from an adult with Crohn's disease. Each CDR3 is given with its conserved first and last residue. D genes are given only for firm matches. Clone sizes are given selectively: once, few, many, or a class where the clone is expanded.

CDR3nt: TGTGCCAGCAGGGGCCTAGGGGGGGTAAATGAGCAGTTCTTC
CDR3aa: CASRGLGGVNEQFF
d_gene: NA
j_gene: TRBJ2-1
v_gene: TRBV2
abundance: NA

CDR3nt: TGTGCCAGCAGCCCGACCTTGAGGGAAAAACTGTTTTTT
CDR3aa: CASSPTLREKLFF
d_gene: NA
j_gene: TRBJ1-4
v_gene: TRBV14
abundance: few

CDR3nt: TGTGCCTGGAGTGGGACAGGGGATAATCAGCCCCAGCATTTT
CDR3aa: CAWSGTGDNQPQHF
d_gene: TRBD1
j_gene: TRBJ1-5
v_gene: TRBV30
abundance: NA

CDR3nt: TGTGCCAGCCGGACGGGACTTAACACAGATACGCAGTATTTT
CDR3aa: CASRTGLNTDTQYF
d_gene: NA
j_gene: TRBJ2-3
v_gene: TRBV11-2
abundance: NA

CDR3nt: TGTGCCTGGAGTCAGGGGGCTATCTACGAGCAGTACTTC
CDR3aa: CAWSQGAIYEQYF
d_gene: TRBD1
j_gene: TRBJ2-7
v_gene: TRBV30
abundance: NA

CDR3nt: TGCGCCAGCAGAGACCAAGAATTCGCAGGGGGCTACACCTTC
CDR3aa: CASRDQEFAGGYTF
d_gene: NA
j_gene: TRBJ1-2
v_gene: TRBV5-1
abundance: NA

CDR3nt: TGTGCCAGCCGACCCGCGGGACTCCCAGAGACCCAGTACTTC
CDR3aa: CASRPAGLPETQYF
d_gene: NA
j_gene: TRBJ2-5
v_gene: TRBV6-6
abundance: few

CDR3nt: TGTGCCAGCAGCCGGACTAGCCAGATCCAAAACATTCAGTACTTC
CDR3aa: CASSRTSQIQNIQYF
d_gene: TRBD2
j_gene: TRBJ2-4
v_gene: TRBV6-5
abundance: NA

CDR3nt: TGTGCCAGCAGCGTCCGATCCGGGACTAGCGGGGGTGCGCAGTTCTTC
CDR3aa: CASSVRSGTSGGAQFF
d_gene: TRBD2
j_gene: TRBJ2-1
v_gene: TRBV7-8
abundance: NA

CDR3nt: TGTGCCAGCCGCCTGGAAGGGGGCTCCAACGAGCAGTACTTC
CDR3aa: CASRLEGGSNEQYF
d_gene: TRBD1
j_gene: TRBJ2-7
v_gene: TRBV6-5
abundance: NA

CDR3nt: TGTGCCAGCAGTGATACGGGGATAGGGGAAAAACTGTTTTTT
CDR3aa: CASSDTGIGEKLFF
d_gene: NA
j_gene: TRBJ1-4
v_gene: TRBV2
abundance: NA

CDR3nt: TGTGCCAGCAGCCTCACCTCACAGGGGGCGAATCCGGCCATGTCGACCCTCCACTTT
CDR3aa: CASSLTSQGANPAMSTLHF
d_gene: TRBD1
j_gene: TRBJ1-6
v_gene: TRBV11-2
abundance: once

CDR3nt: TGTGCCAGCAGTGGACTCGATCAGCCCCAGCATTTT
CDR3aa: CASSGLDQPQHF
d_gene: NA
j_gene: TRBJ1-5
v_gene: TRBV7-9
abundance: NA

CDR3nt: TGTGCCAGTAGTAGACAAACGAATGAGCAGTTCTTC
CDR3aa: CASSRQTNEQFF
d_gene: NA
j_gene: TRBJ2-1
v_gene: TRBV19
abundance: NA

CDR3nt: TGTGCCAGCAGCTTGGGACAGGGACTTTCACCCCTCCACTTT
CDR3aa: CASSLGQGLSPLHF
d_gene: TRBD1
j_gene: TRBJ1-6
v_gene: TRBV7-9
abundance: NA

CDR3nt: TGCGCCAGCAGCTTAGGCAGGGGAGTTGGCTCCTACGAGCAGTACTTC
CDR3aa: CASSLGRGVGSYEQYF
d_gene: NA
j_gene: TRBJ2-7
v_gene: TRBV5-1
abundance: NA

CDR3nt: TGTGCCAGCAGCTTAGCGACAGGGGGCACAGATACGCAGTATTTT
CDR3aa: CASSLATGGTDTQYF
d_gene: TRBD1
j_gene: TRBJ2-3
v_gene: TRBV7-2
abundance: NA

CDR3nt: TGCGCCAGCGCAGAAAGGGGGCTGGGCACCGGGGAGCTGTTTTTT
CDR3aa: CASAERGLGTGELFF
d_gene: TRBD1
j_gene: TRBJ2-2
v_gene: TRBV5-1
abundance: NA

CDR3nt: TGTGCCAGCAGCTTGCGACAGGCGGGGGTCACAGATACGCAGTATTTT
CDR3aa: CASSLRQAGVTDTQYF
d_gene: NA
j_gene: TRBJ2-3
v_gene: TRBV5-6
abundance: NA

CDR3nt: TGCGCCAGCATGATTGGACTGGTGTCTGCGTCGACAGATACGCAGTATTTT
CDR3aa: CASMIGLVSASTDTQYF
d_gene: NA
j_gene: TRBJ2-3
v_gene: TRBV5-1
abundance: NA

CDR3nt: TGTGCCAGCAGCCGCGCACTCACAGGCGTCGGTAGCGGCTACACCTTC
CDR3aa: CASSRALTGVGSGYTF
d_gene: NA
j_gene: TRBJ1-2
v_gene: TRBV4-2
abundance: few

CDR3nt: TGTGCCAGCAGCCTGATGGGGGGAGATACGCAGTATTTT
CDR3aa: CASSLMGGDTQYF
d_gene: NA
j_gene: TRBJ2-3
v_gene: TRBV7-3
abundance: NA

CDR3nt: TGTGCCAGCATTCTACAGGGTGGAACCCAGTACTTC
CDR3aa: CASILQGGTQYF
d_gene: NA
j_gene: TRBJ2-5
v_gene: TRBV7-9
abundance: NA

CDR3nt: TGTGCCAGCTCACCACAGGGGCTGAGCGGCTACACCTTC
CDR3aa: CASSPQGLSGYTF
d_gene: NA
j_gene: TRBJ1-2
v_gene: TRBV18
abundance: NA

CDR3nt: TGCGCCAGCAGCCGAGGGACAGGGGGATTTGAGACCCAGTACTTC
CDR3aa: CASSRGTGGFETQYF
d_gene: TRBD1
j_gene: TRBJ2-5
v_gene: TRBV4-1
abundance: NA

CDR3nt: TGTGCCAGCAGCTTAGATGGGATAGCGGGGTACGAGCAGTACTTC
CDR3aa: CASSLDGIAGYEQYF
d_gene: TRBD2
j_gene: TRBJ2-7
v_gene: TRBV7-2
abundance: NA

CDR3nt: TGCGCCAGCAGCTTGGTTGTGGGCCCGAATTCACCCCTCCACTTT
CDR3aa: CASSLVVGPNSPLHF
d_gene: NA
j_gene: TRBJ1-6
v_gene: TRBV5-1
abundance: NA

CDR3nt: TGTGCCAGCAGTCGTACAGTGAATAATGAAAAACTGTTTTTT
CDR3aa: CASSRTVNNEKLFF
d_gene: NA
j_gene: TRBJ1-4
v_gene: TRBV27
abundance: NA

CDR3nt: TGTGCCAGCAGTCGACAGCCCAACACAGATACGCAGTATTTT
CDR3aa: CASSRQPNTDTQYF
d_gene: NA
j_gene: TRBJ2-3
v_gene: TRBV6-5
abundance: few

CDR3nt: TGTGCCAGCAGAACTAGCGGGGAGGGTGACAATGAGCAGTTCTTC
CDR3aa: CASRTSGEGDNEQFF
d_gene: TRBD2
j_gene: TRBJ2-1
v_gene: TRBV28
abundance: NA

CDR3nt: TGTGCCAGCTCACCAGCCAGGGATCATTATGGCTACACCTTC
CDR3aa: CASSPARDHYGYTF
d_gene: NA
j_gene: TRBJ1-2
v_gene: TRBV18
abundance: NA

CDR3nt: TGTGCCAGCAGTCGACCCGGGACAGAAGGCTATGGCTACACCTTC
CDR3aa: CASSRPGTEGYGYTF
d_gene: TRBD1
j_gene: TRBJ1-2
v_gene: TRBV6-5
abundance: NA

CDR3nt: TGTGCCAGCAGCCGTTCTAGCGACCCCTACGAGCAGTACTTC
CDR3aa: CASSRSSDPYEQYF
d_gene: NA
j_gene: TRBJ2-7
v_gene: TRBV7-2
abundance: NA

CDR3nt: TGTGCCGGGGCCAGGGAAGCAGAGACCCAGTACTTC
CDR3aa: CAGAREAETQYF
d_gene: NA
j_gene: TRBJ2-5
v_gene: TRBV5-4
abundance: NA

CDR3nt: TGTGCTAGTGGTTGGGGACAGGGGGATGGCTACACCTTC
CDR3aa: CASGWGQGDGYTF
d_gene: TRBD1
j_gene: TRBJ1-2
v_gene: TRBV12-5
abundance: NA

CDR3nt: TGTGCCAGCGGACCACAGGGGATTAATTCACCCCTCCACTTT
CDR3aa: CASGPQGINSPLHF
d_gene: TRBD1
j_gene: TRBJ1-6
v_gene: TRBV4-2
abundance: NA

CDR3nt: TGTGCCAGCTCACCACCGACCAATCGGGATGAGCAGTTCTTC
CDR3aa: CASSPPTNRDEQFF
d_gene: NA
j_gene: TRBJ2-1
v_gene: TRBV18
abundance: NA

CDR3nt: TGTGCCAGCAGTAGCCCCCTAGGGGGCTACAATGAGCAGTTCTTC
CDR3aa: CASSSPLGGYNEQFF
d_gene: NA
j_gene: TRBJ2-1
v_gene: TRBV2
abundance: once

CDR3nt: TGTGCCAGCAGTGAATATGGCAGGGGGATCCCCTACGAGCAGTACTTC
CDR3aa: CASSEYGRGIPYEQYF
d_gene: TRBD1
j_gene: TRBJ2-7
v_gene: TRBV2
abundance: NA

CDR3nt: TGCGCCAGCAGGGACAGGGACGGGCTTAATGAAAAACTGTTTTTT
CDR3aa: CASRDRDGLNEKLFF
d_gene: TRBD1
j_gene: TRBJ1-4
v_gene: TRBV10-2
abundance: NA

CDR3nt: TGTGCCAGCAGCTCCGGCGGGGGAAACGGGGAGCTGTTTTTT
CDR3aa: CASSSGGGNGELFF
d_gene: TRBD2
j_gene: TRBJ2-2
v_gene: TRBV7-6
abundance: NA

CDR3nt: TGTGCCAGCAGCCGTTACCTAGGGGACAATGAGCAGTTCTTC
CDR3aa: CASSRYLGDNEQFF
d_gene: NA
j_gene: TRBJ2-1
v_gene: TRBV5-4
abundance: NA

CDR3nt: TGCAGCGTTGAGGTGGCGTTGGGCGACGAGCAGTACTTC
CDR3aa: CSVEVALGDEQYF
d_gene: NA
j_gene: TRBJ2-7
v_gene: TRBV29-1
abundance: NA

CDR3nt: TGTGCCAGCAGCTTGGAGTCTGCGGGAATTGACTTTTCCTACAATGAGCAGTTCTTC
CDR3aa: CASSLESAGIDFSYNEQFF
d_gene: NA
j_gene: TRBJ2-1
v_gene: TRBV5-6
abundance: NA

CDR3nt: TGTGCCAGCAGCCCCTCAGGGCCTGGAAACACCATATATTTT
CDR3aa: CASSPSGPGNTIYF
d_gene: NA
j_gene: TRBJ1-3
v_gene: TRBV6-5
abundance: NA

CDR3nt: TGTGCCACCAGCAGGCTACGACAGCAGGGGAACATTCAGTACTTC
CDR3aa: CATSRLRQQGNIQYF
d_gene: NA
j_gene: TRBJ2-4
v_gene: TRBV15
abundance: NA

CDR3nt: TGTGCCAGCAGTTCAACCCGGGGTACGGGAGCCAACGTCCTGACTTTC
CDR3aa: CASSSTRGTGANVLTF
d_gene: NA
j_gene: TRBJ2-6
v_gene: TRBV4-2
abundance: NA

CDR3nt: TGTGCCAGCAGTGGGACTAGCGGGGGGGAGAATGAGCAGTTCTTC
CDR3aa: CASSGTSGGENEQFF
d_gene: TRBD2
j_gene: TRBJ2-1
v_gene: TRBV28
abundance: NA

CDR3nt: TGCGCCAGCAGCCTCCTAAATGGGGCCAACGTCCTGACTTTC
CDR3aa: CASSLLNGANVLTF
d_gene: NA
j_gene: TRBJ2-6
v_gene: TRBV4-1
abundance: once

CDR3nt: TGTGCCAGCAGTCCCAACAGGGCAACTCAGTACTTC
CDR3aa: CASSPNRATQYF
d_gene: NA
j_gene: TRBJ2-7
v_gene: TRBV6-5
abundance: medium-sized

CDR3nt: TGTGCCAGCAGCCCCCGACTAGCGGGGGGGCTGGAAGGGTTCTTC
CDR3aa: CASSPRLAGGLEGFF
d_gene: TRBD2
j_gene: TRBJ2-1
v_gene: TRBV7-2
abundance: NA

CDR3nt: TGTGCCAGCTCACCAATCCTATCCTCGGGGTACAATGAGCAGTTCTTC
CDR3aa: CASSPILSSGYNEQFF
d_gene: NA
j_gene: TRBJ2-1
v_gene: TRBV18
abundance: NA

CDR3nt: TGCGCCAGCGTCGCTTTGAACGGTGAAGCTTTCTTT
CDR3aa: CASVALNGEAFF
d_gene: NA
j_gene: TRBJ1-1
v_gene: TRBV10-2
abundance: few